This TCR beta chain was recorded in a study of T cells after yellow fever vaccination (dated by TCRdb to about 2019). Turning to the overall study: The SMART-Seq v4 Ultra Low Input RNA kit was used to prepare libraries from fractions with low cell numbers. Bulk PBMC replicates and cell subsets were isolated from blood drawn at multiple timepoints before and after both primary and secondary immunization. To follow T-cell clones before and after primary and booster YFV17D yellow fever vaccination, bulk TCR alpha and beta repertoires were sequenced over time. Two healthy male donors, one aged 18 to 29 and one aged 30 to 40 years, made up the cohort.

V drops 5 bases and J drops 6 bases, leaving 25 bases in between. The CDR3 contains 17 residues, cysteine and phenylalanine counted. The DNA shown is the 51-base CDR3, in frame from base 1. For CDR1 and CDR2, the germline V gene lists LGHNA and YNFKEQ. TCRdb records Illumina NovaSeq 6000 as the sequencer. TCR cDNA was synthesized by 5'RACE template switching, which introduced a universal primer site and unique molecular identifiers. cDNA synthesis was primed from both the TCR alpha and TCR beta constant segments. Library amplification used two PCR steps, and the second PCR step added sample barcodes and sequencing adapters. Libraries were sequenced on Illumina HiSeq 2500 (2x100 bp) or NovaSeq (2x150 bp). The study's own analysis went as follows. MIGEC was used to demultiplex reads and collapse the reads into UMI consensus sequences, and MiXCR was used for V(D)J alignment. Clonotypes responding to the vaccine were identified with edgeR on replicate PBMC samples, with the criteria of FDR below 0.01 and a log2 fold change above 5 up to day 15. Bulk clonotypes were assigned CD4 or CD8 identity according to which sequenced CD4 or CD8 repertoire held them at higher abundance. TCRdb reprocessed the public reads (quality trimming at Q25 with fastp, clone calling with MiXCR) and kept in-frame beta chains. Rows with one shared CDR3 protein collapse into an entry with the most common genes and DNA. The V and J calls follow TCRdb's processing rather than the paper's. The sample table holds hundreds of thousands of distinct CDR3 sequences, of which about 4% were seen once. Jointly, the top ten make up about 22% of the sample.

This clonotype was counted ten times or more. Its specific antigen is unknown. Per-base qualities were not stored, and no clone one base away is much larger. In the paper's terms, the treatment or condition label means: live attenuated yellow fever vaccine strain. Two biological replicates of bulk PBMCs were collected at each blood-draw timepoint. A standard Ficoll-Paque protocol was used to isolate PBMCs from peripheral blood. RNA was extracted with TriZol from bulk PBMCs, CD4 and CD8 fractions, and dextramer-positive and dextramer-negative fractions. Study-wide findings and limitations: Because the study included only a couple of donors, the extent to which the findings can be generalized is limited. Because abundant contaminating clonotypes from the bulk population could be contained in FACS-sorted repertoires, computational filtering was required. After the booster, most of the clones that had expanded following primary vaccination were detected again (96% of CD4 and around nine tenths of CD8), which suggests that memory was broadly maintained. Compared with the primary T-cell response, the secondary T-cell response was faster but weaker, reaching its peak on day 5 rather than on day 15. A small fraction of clonotypes showed up in both the CD4 and CD8 compartments, probably as a result of convergent recombination.

Source: PBMCs, taken 5 days after the yellow fever booster vaccination. Recombination joined TRBV4-2 with TRBJ1-1; matching of 5 bases hints at TRBD1 as the D gene. This clonotype was sampled from a man younger than 30 who received the YFV17D yellow fever vaccine. The CDR3 in this case is CASSGGGWKAHPPEAFF. The sequence in DNA is TGTGCCAGCAGCGGGGGGGGATGGAAAGCTCATCCTCCTGAAGCTTTCTTT.